This entry is about one T cell receptor beta chain. Antigen unknown. The sorted conventional CD4+ T cells were CD25-low and CD127-high, with genomic DNA sequenced. These data come from a study of regulatory and conventional T cells in RAG deficiency. Whole-study findings and limits: Control T-cell subsets had markedly higher Shannon entropy and lower Simpson indices than RAG-deficient patients.

This table comes from immunoSEQ multiplex PCR, and its TCRdb copy is limited to in-frame clones, with some not included. The table has 7,000 to 9,500 clones, around 94% seen once. Trimming took 5 bases from V and 6 from J; bases not matched to a gene: 9. Germline V gives CDR1 SGHAT, CDR2 FQNNGV. The CDR3 has 15 amino acids. Source material: CD4+ effector T cells sorted from blood. The chain employs TRBV11-2 and TRBJ2-2, with TRBD1 matching over 7 bases. This receptor was obtained from a human donor with RAG deficiency presenting as severe combined immunodeficiency. CDR3 region: CASSAYRGAAGELFF. DNA for the CDR3: TGTGCCAGCAGCGCTTACAGGGGAGCGGCCGGGGAGCTGTTTTTT.